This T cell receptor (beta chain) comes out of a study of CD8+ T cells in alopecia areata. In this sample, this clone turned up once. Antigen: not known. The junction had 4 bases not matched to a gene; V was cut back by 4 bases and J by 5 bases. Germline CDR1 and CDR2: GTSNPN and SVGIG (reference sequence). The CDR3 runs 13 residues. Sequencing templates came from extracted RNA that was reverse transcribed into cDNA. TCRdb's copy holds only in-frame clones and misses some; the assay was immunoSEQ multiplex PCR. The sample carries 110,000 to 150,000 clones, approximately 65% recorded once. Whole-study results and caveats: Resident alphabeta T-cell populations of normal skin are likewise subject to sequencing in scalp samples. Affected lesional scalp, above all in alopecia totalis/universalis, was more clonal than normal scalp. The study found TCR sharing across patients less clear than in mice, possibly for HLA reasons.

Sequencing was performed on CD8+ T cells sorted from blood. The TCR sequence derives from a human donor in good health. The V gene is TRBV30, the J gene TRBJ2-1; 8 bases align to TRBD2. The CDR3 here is CAWTLAVNNEQFF. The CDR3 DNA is TGTGCCTGGACACTAGCGGTGAACAATGAGCAGTTCTTC.